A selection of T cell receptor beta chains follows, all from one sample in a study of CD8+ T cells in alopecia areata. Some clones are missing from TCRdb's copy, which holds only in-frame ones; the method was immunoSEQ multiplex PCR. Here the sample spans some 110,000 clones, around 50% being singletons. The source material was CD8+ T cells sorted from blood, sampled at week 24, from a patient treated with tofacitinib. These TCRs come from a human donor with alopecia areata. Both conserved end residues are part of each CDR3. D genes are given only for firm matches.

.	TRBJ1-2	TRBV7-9	CASSFGQGNNYGYTF
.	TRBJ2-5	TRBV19	CASSIDREGETQYF
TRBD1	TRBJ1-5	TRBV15	CATSSEIPDRGRQPQHF
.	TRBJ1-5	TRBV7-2	CASSPSQGYNQPQHF
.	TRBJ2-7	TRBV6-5	CASSYSSEDSYEQYF
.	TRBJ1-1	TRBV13	CASSSSPGRNTEAFF
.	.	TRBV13	CASNNEGNEQYF
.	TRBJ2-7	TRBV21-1	CASSKALPGLAGGSYEQYF
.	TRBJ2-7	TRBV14	CASSGRGSYEQYF
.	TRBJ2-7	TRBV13	CASSLGVRSYEQYF
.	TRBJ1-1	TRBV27	CASSSSSAAGAFF
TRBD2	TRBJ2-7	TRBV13	CASSPGTSGEDEQYF
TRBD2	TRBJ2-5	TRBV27	CASSGSGGANPQETQYF
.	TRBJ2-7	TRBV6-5	CASSYSDNGYEQYF
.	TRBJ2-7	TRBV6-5	CASSYSTAASYEQYF
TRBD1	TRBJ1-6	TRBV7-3	CASSLGQGMGNSPLHF
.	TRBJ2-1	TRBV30	CAWSLGPEQFF
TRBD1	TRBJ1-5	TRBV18	CASSPTGSGNQPQHF
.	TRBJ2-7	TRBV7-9	CASSSFPSNEQYF
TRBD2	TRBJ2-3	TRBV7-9	CASNLRLAGMARRTDTQYF
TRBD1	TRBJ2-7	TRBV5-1	CASSPETGDEQYF
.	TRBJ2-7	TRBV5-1	CASSPGSLYEQYF
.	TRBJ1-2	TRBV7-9	CASSPGPNREFYGYTF
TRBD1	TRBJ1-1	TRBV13	CASSSDRGHKAFF
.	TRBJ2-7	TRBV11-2	CASSLVAQGDSYEQYF
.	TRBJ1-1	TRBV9	CASSVGQTEAFF
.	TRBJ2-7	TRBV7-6	CASRAVVDSSYEQYF
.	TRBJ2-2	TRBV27	CASSRTPSNTGELFF
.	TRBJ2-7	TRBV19	CASSGDTSYEQYF
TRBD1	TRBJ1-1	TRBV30	CAWSGWTGGEAFF
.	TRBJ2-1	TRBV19	CASSIGEGYNEQFF
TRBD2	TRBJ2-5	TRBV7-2	CASSLLAGQETQYF
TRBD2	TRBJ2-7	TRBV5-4	CASSQEGAGGSYEQYF
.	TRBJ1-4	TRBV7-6	CASSFERHEKLFF
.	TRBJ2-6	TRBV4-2	CASSQDGPSSGANVLTF
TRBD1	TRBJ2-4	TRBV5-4	CASSSGQGENIQYF
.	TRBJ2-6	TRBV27	CASTPGSSGANVLTF
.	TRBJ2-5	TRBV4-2	CASSQERAPETQYF
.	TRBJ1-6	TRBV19	CASTRGDHSPLHF
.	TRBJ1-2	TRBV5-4	CASSLTGLDGYTF
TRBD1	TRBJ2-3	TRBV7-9	CASRSGQGPDTQYF
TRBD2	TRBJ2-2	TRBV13	CASSPRTSANTGELFF
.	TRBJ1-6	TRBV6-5	CASSHPRGSPLHF
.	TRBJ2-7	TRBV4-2	CASSQDFGQVSYEQYF
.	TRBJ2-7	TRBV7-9	CASGEDRAYEQYF
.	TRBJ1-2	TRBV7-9	CASSPGTAYTF
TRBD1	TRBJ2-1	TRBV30	CATGGNEQFF
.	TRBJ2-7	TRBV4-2	CASSQDAGESSYEQYF
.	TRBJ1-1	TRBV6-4	CASSARGGTEAFF